The 30 T cell receptor beta chains reported below all come from one sample, sequenced in a study of blood T cells in healthy people across ages. A second PCR of roughly 7 to 11 cycles used a sample-barcoded 5' primer and a J-beta primer mix. TCRdb reanalysed the 5' RACE reads using MiXCR and keeps one entry per CDR3 protein. Of roughly 1 million distinct CDR3 sequences in the sample, around 27% were seen once. These data also formed part of another study, on T cells of mothers and their children.

Sequencing input: blood. The receptors shown here come from a girl aged 2 to 10 in good health.

This clonotype has only a few counts. This chain links TRBV18 with TRBJ1-3; D is uncertain. Germline V gene data show CDR1 as KGHSH and CDR2 as LQKENI. V lost 5 bases, J lost 6 bases, and 14 bases lay in between. The CDR3 runs 14 residues. The CDR3 DNA reads as TGTGCCAGCTCAAGAACTCAGGACCTAAACACCATATATTTT. Protein: CASSRTQDLNTIYF. The variable domain in full, completed from reference TRBV18 and TRBJ1-3, reads NAGVMQNPRHLVRRRGQEARLRCSPMKGHSHVYWYRQLPEEGLKFMVYLQKENIIDESGMPKERFSAEFPKEGPSILRIQQVVRGDSAAYFCASSRTQDLNTIYFGEGSWLTVV.

This chain uses TRBV20-1 with TRBJ2-5; no reliable D call. CDR1 is DFQATT, CDR2 SNEGSKA, per germline (reference sequence). This CDR3 is built from 13 residues. The germline V and J ends were trimmed by 6 bases and 3 bases, with 14 bases remaining between them. This chain's CDR3 is CSASSLTKETQYF. The CDR3 region has the DNA TGCAGTGCATCGTCCCTGACGAAAGAGACCCAGTACTTC.

DNA of the CDR3: TGTGCCAGCAGTGATACAGTGTCTCGGGGCTACACCTTC. Protein sequence: CASSDTVSRGYTF. This chain joins TRBV2 and TRBJ1-2; D is unclear. CDR1 and CDR2 (germline): SNHLY, FYNNEI. CDR3 size: 13 residues. V lost 3 bases and J 8 bases, leaving 13 bases between the germline ends.

This clonotype has a handful of counts. This chain joins TRBV25-1 and TRBJ2-1, with D hard to call. The germline V gene has CDR1 MGHDK and CDR2 SYGVNS. V lost 4 bases and J lost 7, with 11 bases in between. The CDR3 covers 13 residues. CDR3 amino acids: CASSVPSANEQFF. The CDR3 DNA follows: TGTGCCAGCAGTGTCCCGTCGGCGAATGAGCAGTTCTTC. The variable domain in full, completed from reference TRBV25-1 and TRBJ2-1, reads EADIYQTPRYLVIGTGKKITLECSQTMGHDKMYWYQQDPGMELHLIHYSYGVNSTEKGDLSSESTVSRIRTEHFPLTLESARPSHTSQYLCASSVPSANEQFFGPGTRLTVL.

The chain couples TRBV12-3 or TRBV12-4 to TRBJ2-5; D may correspond to TRBD1 or TRBD2 (5 bases each). Trimming removed 3 bases from V and 5 bases from J, with 16 bases in between. The CDR3 sequence is 15 residues long. The CDR3 coding sequence is TGTGCCAGCAGTTTTGGTGGGACCTTCTGGGAGACCCAGTACTTC. It encodes CASSFGGTFWETQYF.

This clonotype was seen a few times. The chain couples TRBV29-1 to TRBJ1-2; D not certain. Germline CDR1 is SQVTM and CDR2 is ANQGSEA. The length of the CDR3 is 12 residues. V gave up 3 bases and J gave up 7 bases, with 12 bases separating them. CDR3 sequence (DNA): TGCAGCGTTGAGTACCTCCAAGCTGGCTACACCTTC. Amino acids: CSVEYLQAGYTF.

This clonotype was counted only a few times. The V and J genes are TRBV2 and TRBJ1-1; D gene ambiguous. The V end lost 2 bases, the J end lost 5 bases, and 12 bases lay between the germline ends. The CDR3 contains 14 residues. From germline, CDR1 is SNHLY and CDR2 FYNNEI. The CDR3 protein is CASSERGRATEAFF. For the CDR3, the DNA is TGTGCCAGCAGTGAACGCGGGAGGGCTACTGAAGCTTTCTTT.

The V and J genes are TRBV5-1 and TRBJ2-5; 8 nucleotides match TRBD2. The DNA matches TRBJ2-1 better at its end, which makes the J call doubtful. CDR1 and CDR2 from the germline V gene are SGHRS and YFSETQ. This CDR3 contains 15 residues. CDR3 in amino acids: CASSPGSGSTSEQFF. The CDR3 nucleotides are TGCGCCAGCAGCCCTGGGAGCGGGAGCACAAGTGAGCAGTTCTTC.

The chain joins TRBV3-1 to TRBJ2-7; TRBD2 aligns across 9 bases. The end of the DNA is better explained by TRBJ2-5, so the J call may be wrong. The CDR3 covers 16 residues. Per the germline V gene, CDR1 is LGHDT and CDR2 is YNNKEL (reference sequence). CDR3 region: CASSQDRVAGEETQYF. The CDR3 coding sequence is TGTGCCAGCAGCCAAGATAGGGTAGCGGGGGAAGAGACCCAGTACTTC.

The chain recombines TRBV29-1 with TRBJ2-5; no firm D call. The CDR3 spans 11 residues. The germline V and J ends were trimmed by 7 bases and 1 base, with 7 bases remaining between them. Germline V gene sequence: CDR1 SQVTM, CDR2 ANQGSEA. The CDR3: CSAAGQETQYF. The DNA for the CDR3 is TGCAGCGCTGCAGGCCAAGAGACCCAGTACTTC.

The V call is TRBV20-1, the J call TRBJ2-3; either TRBD1 or TRBD2 may supply D (6 bases each). This CDR3 contains 15 residues. The germline V gene encodes CDR1 DFQATT and CDR2 SNEGSKA (reference sequence). Trimming shortened V by 1 base and J by 1 base, and 12 bases separated the two germline ends. The CDR3 DNA sequence: TGCAGTGCTAGAGGGGGGGCTGTGGGCACAGATACGCAGTATTTT. As protein: CSARGGAVGTDTQYF.

The rearrangement joins TRBV24-1 to TRBJ2-7; tentative D call: TRBD2 (6 bases). The CDR3 is 14 residues long. The V gene's germline CDR1 is KGHDR and CDR2 SFDVKD. Trimming removed 5 bases from V and 6 bases from J, with 16 bases in between. CDR3 nucleotide sequence: TGTGCCACCAGTGGAGGCGGGGCGACCTGCGAGCAGTACTTC. Translation: CATSGGGATCEQYF.

The chain uses TRBV3-1 and TRBJ2-5, with unresolved D. The CDR3 extends over 15 amino acids. Trimming removed 2 bases from V and 4 bases from J, with 14 bases in between. CDR1 and CDR2 (germline): LGHDT, YNNKEL (reference sequence). The CDR3 region is CASSQKTPGRETQYF. CDR3 in DNA: TGTGCCAGCAGCCAAAAGACCCCCGGTAGAGAGACCCAGTACTTC.

The chain carries TRBV3-1 and TRBJ2-5; a possible D gene is TRBD1 (5 bases). Matching the DNA end better, TRBJ2-1 makes the J call doubtful. CDR1 and CDR2 from the germline V gene are LGHDT and YNNKEL (reference sequence). The CDR3 runs to 14 residues. The CDR3 loop reads CASSQEDSHNEQFF. The DNA of the CDR3 is TGTGCCAGCAGCCAAGAAGACAGCCACAATGAGCAGTTCTTC.

J is TRBJ2-1 and V is TRBV5-1; D remains ambiguous. V lost 4 bases and J lost 8, with 19 bases in between. This CDR3 region has 15 residues. The germline V gene encodes CDR1 SGHRS and CDR2 YFSETQ. The CDR3 bases are TGCGCCAGCAGCCAGGAACTGTCGGAAATGGATGAGCAGTTCTTC. Protein: CASSQELSEMDEQFF.

This clonotype was observed a few times. This sequence joins TRBV10-1 and TRBJ2-7; maybe TRBD2 (6 bases). Trimming took 8 bases from V and 3 from J, leaving 17 bases between them. There are 14 residues in the CDR3. The V gene's germline CDR1 is WNHNN and CDR2 SYGVQD (reference sequence). CDR3 bases: TGCGCCAGCTCCCCTAGCGCAGCCTTCTACGAGCAGTACTTC. Its translation is CASSPSAAFYEQYF.

The chain is built from TRBV19 and TRBJ2-4; D possibly corresponds to TRBD2 (5 bases). The CDR3 is 13 residues long. Germline loops: CDR1 LNHDA, CDR2 SQIVND (reference sequence). The V end lost 4 bases, the J end lost 9 bases, and 13 bases lay between the germline ends. The chain's CDR3 is CASSTGLVSIQYF. The CDR3 DNA reads as TGTGCCAGTAGTACAGGACTGGTTAGCATTCAGTACTTC.

This clonotype turned up a few times. The chain has TRBV29-1 and TRBJ2-5, with D possibly TRBD1 on 5 matching bases. TRBJ2-7 explains the end of the DNA better; the J call may be wrong. The CDR3 has 13 residues. Germline CDR1 and CDR2: SQVTM and ANQGSEA. DNA for the CDR3: TGCAGCGTTGTAGGGGCGGAAGCCTACGAGCAGTACTTC. Its protein is CSVVGAEAYEQYF.

This clonotype has at least ten counts. The rearrangement links TRBV29-1 to TRBJ2-5; TRBD1 agrees at 9 bases. Germline V gene data show CDR1 as SQVTM and CDR2 as ANQGSEA. CDR3 length: 14 amino acids. V shed 7 bases, J shed 2 bases, and the junction held 8 bases outside the gene matches. The CDR3 sequence is CSGKPGTGQETQYF. DNA for the CDR3: TGCAGCGGGAAACCTGGGACAGGGCAAGAGACCCAGTACTTC. The complete variable domain, with remaining parts taken from reference TRBV29-1 and TRBJ2-5, reads SAVISQKPSRDICQRGTSLTIQCQVDSQVTMMFWYRQQPGQSLTLIATANQGSEATYESGFVIDKFPISRPNLTFSTLTVSNMSPEDSSIYLCSGKPGTGQETQYFGPGTRLLVL.

This chain connects TRBV29-1 to TRBJ2-3; a possible D gene is TRBD2 (7 bases). Germline values: CDR1 SQVTM, CDR2 ANQGSEA. The CDR3 covers 13 residues. Between the trimmed V and J ends, which lost 8 bases and 6 bases, there was a span of 18 bases. The CDR3 is CSKAWGGPDTQYF. The CDR3 DNA reads as TGCAGCAAGGCATGGGGGGGCCCCGATACGCAGTATTTT.

As concerns this clonotype: An end of the junction does not agree with germline; a read error may underlie this. The chain has TRBV7-2 and TRBJ2-7; 9 bases agree with TRBD1. CDR1 and CDR2 (germline): SGHTA, FQGNSA. The length of the CDR3 is 15 residues. CDR3 in amino acids: CASSPNGQGFHERYF. CDR3 DNA sequence: TGTGCCAGCAGCCCAAACGGACAGGGGTTCCACGAGCGGTACTTC.

The gene calls are TRBV4-3 and TRBJ2-7; D uncertain. V lost 0 bases and J lost 1, with 10 bases in between. The CDR3 consists of 15 residues. From germline, CDR1 is LGHNA and CDR2 YSLEER. CDR3 residues: CASSQEDGLSYEQYF. The CDR3 region has the DNA TGCGCCAGCAGCCAAGAGGATGGCTTGTCCTACGAGCAGTACTTC.

This clonotype has a handful of counts. The chain has TRBV4-3 and TRBJ2-4, with TRBD2 identical over 13 bases. V trimming: 0 bases; J trimming: 6 bases; junction bases outside the gene matches: 5. CDR1 and CDR2 from the germline V gene are LGHNA and YSLEER. The CDR3 extends over 17 amino acids. The CDR3 region is CASSQDSGTSGANIQYF. CDR3 in DNA: TGCGCCAGCAGCCAAGACAGTGGGACTAGCGGGGCAAACATTCAGTACTTC.

This clonotype was found a few times. The V call is TRBV7-3, the J call TRBJ1-1; 11 nucleotides match TRBD1. Unmatched junction bases numbered 10, after V lost 11 bases and J lost 2 bases. CDR3 length: 15 residues. Germline V lookup: CDR1 SGHTA, CDR2 FQGTGA. CDR3 sequence: CAGPGQGELNTEAFF. As DNA, the CDR3 is TGTGCCGGCCCGGGACAGGGGGAGTTAAACACTGAAGCTTTCTTT. The entire variable domain, with the rest obtained from reference TRBV7-3 and TRBJ1-1, is as follows: GAGVSQTPSNKVTEKGKYVELRCDPISGHTALYWYRQSLGQGPEFLIYFQGTGAADDSGLPNDRFFAVRPEGSVSTLKIQRTERGDSAVYLCAGPGQGELNTEAFFGQGTRLTVV.

The V and J genes are TRBV9 and TRBJ2-5; D gene ambiguous. The DNA matches TRBJ2-1 better at its end, which makes the J call doubtful. From germline, CDR1 is SGDLS and CDR2 YYNGEE. This CDR3 contains 15 residues. The CDR3, as DNA: TGTGCCAGCAGCGTAGTACTACTATTTGACAATGAGCAGTTCTTC. It encodes CASSVVLLFDNEQFF.

The V gene is TRBV28, the J gene TRBJ2-1; 7 bases are shared with TRBD1. The DNA matches TRBJ2-5 better at its end, which makes the J call doubtful. Per germline, CDR1 MDHEN and CDR2 SYDVKM. This CDR3 spans 14 amino acids. CDR3 sequence (DNA): TGTGCCAGCAGTAGAAAGTACAGGGGAGAGACCCAGTACTTC. Protein sequence: CASSRKYRGETQYF.

The sample holds a few counts of this clonotype. The chain recombines TRBV28 with TRBJ1-4, with 7 bases lining up with TRBD1. Germline V gene data show CDR1 as MDHEN and CDR2 as SYDVKM. Unmatched junction bases numbered 8, after V lost 5 bases and J lost 5 bases. The CDR3 length is 15 residues. The CDR3 sequence: CASSARQGLNEKLFF. In DNA form, the CDR3 reads TGTGCCAGCAGTGCACGACAGGGACTAAATGAAAAACTGTTTTTT.

V and J are TRBV7-8 and TRBJ2-5; D may match TRBD1 or TRBD2 (5 bases each). The CDR3 loop spans 15 amino acids. In germline, CDR1 is SGHVS, CDR2 FQNEAQ. V shed 3 bases and J shed 5 bases, with 16 bases lying between them. CDR3 nucleotides: TGTGCCAGCAGCTTCGCCGTAATGGGGACCGAGACCCAGTACTTC. This gives the protein CASSFAVMGTETQYF.

V usage is TRBV9 and J usage is TRBJ1-1; perhaps TRBD1 as D (6 bases). This CDR3 spans 16 amino acids. Germline CDR1 reads SGDLS; CDR2 reads YYNGEE. V was pared by 3 bases and J by 3 bases, with 18 bases between. CDR3 sequence: CASSAGSGGWDTEAFF. The CDR3 DNA follows: TGTGCCAGCAGCGCCGGGTCTGGGGGCTGGGACACTGAAGCTTTCTTT. The variable domain in full, with the rest retrieved from reference TRBV9 and TRBJ1-1, is DSGVTQTPKHLITATGQRVTLRCSPRSGDLSVYWYQQSLDQGLQFLIQYYNGEERAKGNILERFSAQQFPDLHSELNLSSLELGDSALYFCASSAGSGGWDTEAFFGQGTRLTVV.

The chain recombines TRBV7-9 with TRBJ2-3; 8 nucleotides match TRBD2. Germline V gene lookup returns CDR1 SEHNR and CDR2 FQNEAQ (reference sequence). Trimming at V came to 5 bases and at J to 0 bases, leaving 7 bases not matched to a gene. The CDR3 has 16 residues. The CDR3 spells CASSPPTGGSTDTQYF. CDR3 in DNA: TGTGCCAGCAGCCCACCCACGGGGGGGAGCACAGATACGCAGTATTTT.